One and the same sample provided the 19 T cell receptor beta chains below, sequenced in a study of T-cell memory formation after mild COVID-19. Using its own MiXCR run on the 5' RACE reads, TCRdb lists one record per CDR3 protein. The profile covers approximately 250,000 distinct CDR3 sequences, with around 15% appearing a single time and around 23% taken by the ten largest. Material: PBMCs or a T cell subset sorted from them (not recorded which). Receptor source: a man aged 18 to 30 who had mild COVID-19 (a few samples of this study predate the infection). Cell type and time point are not known.

This clonotype was picked up many times. The chain uses TRBV6-5 and TRBJ1-5; 7 bases fit TRBD1. With V trimmed by 4 bases and J by 6 bases, 3 bases remained unmatched. Germline V gene lookup returns CDR1 MNHEY and CDR2 SVGAGI. The CDR3 has 13 residues. CDR3 DNA: TGTGCCAGCAGTTCCAGGGGGGGTCAGCCCCAGCATTTT. It translates to CASSSRGGQPQHF.

This clonotype has only a few counts. V usage is TRBV27 and J usage is TRBJ2-1; the D gene is possibly TRBD2 (6 bases). CDR3 length: 18 amino acids. V shed 4 bases and J shed 0 bases, with 19 bases lying between them. The germline V gene has CDR1 MNHEY and CDR2 SMNVEV (reference sequence). The CDR3 region has the DNA TGTGCCAGCAGTTGGAGGGACGGTCCATCCGGCTCCTACAATGAGCAGTTCTTC. Encoded protein: CASSWRDGPSGSYNEQFF.

This clonotype was seen only a few times. The gene calls are TRBV4-3 and TRBJ1-1; 7 nucleotides align to TRBD1. The trim removed 1 base at V and 1 base at J, leaving 6 bases unmatched. This CDR3 region has 16 residues. CDR1 LGHNA and CDR2 YSLEER come from the germline V gene. Written as DNA, the CDR3 is TGCGCCAGCAGCCAAGTGGGGCCAGGGGGGAACACTGAAGCTTTCTTT. Translating gives CASSQVGPGGNTEAFF.

The table lists this clonotype with a few counts. The J gene is TRBJ2-7, the V gene TRBV5-1; the D call may be TRBD1 or TRBD2 (5 bases each). V was clipped by 0 bases and J by 2 bases, with 12 bases between them. The CDR3 loop spans 15 amino acids. Germline CDR1 is SGHRS and CDR2 is YFSETQ. The CDR3, as DNA: TGCGCCAGCAGCTTGGTCGCCGGGGCCACCTACGAGCAGTACTTC. Its translation: CASSLVAGATYEQYF.

This clonotype was detected many times. V usage is TRBV7-2 and J usage is TRBJ1-5, with D uncertain. The germline V and J ends were trimmed by 5 bases and 3 bases, with 8 bases remaining between them. The CDR3 has 13 amino acids. Per germline, CDR1 SGHTA and CDR2 FQGNSA. This chain's CDR3 is CASSKDPNQPQHF. The CDR3 DNA is TGTGCCAGCAGCAAAGATCCCAATCAGCCCCAGCATTTT.

This clonotype was detected a few times. The chain employs TRBV20-1 and TRBJ2-5; the match to TRBD1 covers 11 bases. The germline V gene has CDR1 DFQATT and CDR2 SNEGSKA (reference sequence). V gave up 6 bases and J gave up 4 bases; unmatched junction bases: 7. CDR3 length equals 14 residues. The CDR3 spells CSAPPGQGGETQYF. The CDR3 region has the DNA TGCAGTGCGCCTCCGGGACAGGGGGGAGAGACCCAGTACTTC.

This rearrangement joins TRBV7-2 to TRBJ2-5, with D possibly being TRBD1 (6 bases). The V end lost 5 bases, the J end lost 1 base, and 17 bases lay between the germline ends. Germline V gene data show CDR1 as SGHTA and CDR2 as FQGNSA. The CDR3 totals 16 residues. The CDR3 protein is CASSEDRQALQETQYF. CDR3 DNA sequence: TGTGCCAGCAGCGAGGACCGACAGGCGCTCCAAGAGACCCAGTACTTC.

V is TRBV7-9 and J is TRBJ1-2; D perhaps matches TRBD1 (5 bases). The germline gives CDR1 SEHNR, CDR2 FQNEAQ (reference sequence). Trimming pared 2 bases from V and 2 bases from J, leaving 12 bases between. This CDR3 has 15 amino acids. In nucleotides, the CDR3 is TGTGCCAGCAGCTTATTGGGACTGACAAACTATGGCTACACCTTC. This encodes CASSLLGLTNYGYTF.

This clonotype was recorded a few times. The chain carries TRBV10-2 and TRBJ2-2; 11 nucleotides agree with TRBD2. This CDR3 comprises 15 residues. Per germline, CDR1 WSHSY and CDR2 SAAADI. V was clipped by 8 bases and J by 3 bases; unmatched bases: 5. The CDR3 coding sequence is TGCGCCAGCCGGAAGACTAGCGGGGACACCGGGGAGCTGTTTTTT. It specifies CASRKTSGDTGELFF.

The V and J genes are TRBV25-1 and TRBJ2-1; D not resolved. Germline V gene lookup returns CDR1 MGHDK and CDR2 SYGVNS. V was cut by 6 bases and J by 8 bases, with 20 bases left in between. The CDR3 is 15 amino acids. The CDR3 spells CASSETRTVGYEQFF. The CDR3 region has the DNA TGTGCCAGCAGCGAAACACGGACGGTCGGTTATGAGCAGTTCTTC.

The gene calls are TRBV28 and TRBJ1-1, with D perhaps TRBD1 (5 bases). Germline loops: CDR1 MDHEN, CDR2 SYDVKM. V lost 6 bases and J lost 2, with 13 bases in between. There are 14 residues in the CDR3. The CDR3 region is CASSRGRGNTEAFF. In DNA form, the CDR3 reads TGTGCCAGCAGCCGGGGACGGGGCAACACTGAAGCTTTCTTT.

This chain links TRBV9 with TRBJ1-2; D not certain. The CDR3 runs to 15 residues. Trimming left V 4 bases short and J 2 bases short, with 15 bases between. Germline loops: CDR1 SGDLS, CDR2 YYNGEE. This CDR3 is CASSPQEGRNYGYTF. DNA of the CDR3: TGTGCCAGCAGCCCCCAGGAGGGCAGGAACTATGGCTACACCTTC.

This clonotype was counted between two and nine times. J is TRBJ2-7 and V is TRBV20-1; TRBD2 might be the D (7 bases). The germline V gene encodes CDR1 DFQATT and CDR2 SNEGSKA (reference sequence). V gave up 5 bases and J gave up 1 base, with 21 bases separating them. The CDR3 runs 16 residues. The CDR3 here is CSAPDPGGRGSYEQYF. The DNA for the CDR3 is TGCAGTGCTCCGGACCCCGGGGGGCGCGGGTCCTACGAGCAGTACTTC.

This clonotype has just a few counts. This chain links TRBV5-1 with TRBJ1-1, with D perhaps matching TRBD1 (5 bases). The CDR3 is 15 amino acids. With 3 bases removed from V and 1 base from J, the gap between germline ends came to 13 bases. Germline V gene lookup returns CDR1 SGHRS and CDR2 YFSETQ. The CDR3 here is CASSSGAGQNTEAFF. The CDR3 bases are TGCGCCAGCAGCTCAGGTGCAGGACAGAACACTGAAGCTTTCTTT.

This clonotype has at least ten counts. The chain has TRBV7-2 and TRBJ1-5; D gene ambiguous. The germline V gene has CDR1 SGHTA and CDR2 FQGNSA. CDR3 length: 15 amino acids. Trimming stripped 2 bases from V and 1 base from J, with 9 bases between. CDR3 DNA sequence: TGTGCCAGCAGCTTAAGTGCAGGCAGCAATCAGCCCCAGCATTTT. Protein: CASSLSAGSNQPQHF. Combining the CDR3 with reference TRBV7-2 and TRBJ1-5 gives the whole variable domain GAGVSQSPSNKVTEKGKDVELRCDPISGHTALYWYRQSLGQGLEFLIYFQGNSAPDKSGLPSDRFSAERTGGSVSTLTIQRTQQEDSAVYLCASSLSAGSNQPQHFGDGTRLSIL.

This clonotype was detected only a few times. The V gene is TRBV7-6, the J gene TRBJ2-6, with D possibly matching TRBD2 (5 bases). This CDR3 region has 19 residues. Trimming left V 1 base short and J 0 bases short, with 16 bases between. The germline V gene has CDR1 SGHVS and CDR2 FNYEAQ. The CDR3 nucleotides read TGTGCCAGCAGCTTAGGGCCGGGGAGAGGGAACTCTGGGGCCAACGTCCTGACTTTC. It specifies CASSLGPGRGNSGANVLTF.

This clonotype was found a few times. CDR3 sequence: CASLLGGLNTEAFF. For the CDR3, the DNA is TGTGCCAGCCTATTGGGGGGGTTGAACACTGAAGCTTTCTTT. The chain has TRBV7-2 and TRBJ1-1, with D maybe TRBD1 (5 bases). The V gene's germline CDR1 is SGHTA and CDR2 FQGNSA. There are 14 residues in the CDR3. Deletions cut 8 bases from V and 0 bases from J, with 13 bases between.

V is TRBV12-3 or TRBV12-4 and J is TRBJ1-2, with D unclear. The CDR3 is 17 amino acids. Trimming removed 0 bases from V and 5 bases from J, with 19 bases in between. The CDR3 DNA follows: TGTGCCAGCAGTTTAGCGCTACGTGTCACGGACCCTTATGGCTACACCTTC. It codes for CASSLALRVTDPYGYTF.

The chain employs TRBV6-5 and TRBJ1-1; D uncertain. The CDR3 totals 15 residues. V lost 0 bases to trimming and J lost 3 bases, with 11 bases between them. From germline, CDR1 is MNHEY and CDR2 SVGAGI. CDR3 in DNA: TGTGCCAGCAGTTACTCGTTCAGGCGGGACACTGAAGCTTTCTTT. It is translated as CASSYSFRRDTEAFF.